A selection of T cell receptor beta chains follows, all from one sample in a study of blood T cells in healthy people across ages. One entry per CDR3 protein results from TCRdb running MiXCR on the 5' RACE reads. The sample lists hundreds of thousands of distinct CDR3 sequences, approximately 50% occurring once. Sample: blood. These receptors were obtained from a woman aged 55-70 years in good health. CDR3s include the opening cysteine and the closing phenylalanine or tryptophan. D genes are given only for firm matches. Clone size appears in some rows only: once, few, many, or a class for an expanded clone.

j_call d_call v_call clone_size cdr3_nt cdr3_aa
TRBJ1-6 NA TRBV6-6 few TGTGCCAGCAGACAGATTACTGTACCCCAGGATAATTCACCCCTCCACTTT CASRQITVPQDNSPLHF
TRBJ2-1 NA TRBV2 few TGTGCCAGCAACCAAGGGACATTTTATGGCAATGAGCAGTTCTTC CASNQGTFYGNEQFF
TRBJ2-1 NA TRBV20-1 NA TGCAGTGCTAGAATCCCCGGGACGTACTCCTACAATGAGCAGTTCTTC CSARIPGTYSYNEQFF
TRBJ2-5 NA TRBV6-5 NA TGTGCCAGCGGCACCCCGACCCAGTACTTC CASGTPTQYF
TRBJ2-2 NA TRBV5-1 NA TGCGCCAGCAGCGTCGGGACCACGAACACCGGGGAGCTGTTTTTT CASSVGTTNTGELFF
TRBJ2-7 TRBD1 TRBV28 NA TGTGCCAGCAGTGATCAGGCAGGGGGCTTGTACGAGCAGTACTTC CASSDQAGGLYEQYF
TRBJ2-1 NA TRBV29-1 NA TGCAGCGGATCTAGCGAGGGTTACAATGAGCAGTTCTTC CSGSSEGYNEQFF
TRBJ1-4 TRBD1 TRBV5-1 NA TGCGCCAGCAGATCGGGACAGGGAGAAAAACTGTTTTTT CASRSGQGEKLFF
TRBJ2-1 NA TRBV29-1 few TGCAGCGTCAGGGACCCGGGATTCAATGAGCAGTTCTTC CSVRDPGFNEQFF
TRBJ2-1 NA TRBV11-1 NA TGTGCCAGCAGCCCCCGGACACGGAACAATGAGCAGTTCTTC CASSPRTRNNEQFF
TRBJ2-5 NA TRBV5-1 few TGCGCCAGCAGACTTCAACAAGAGACCCAGTACTTC CASRLQQETQYF
TRBJ2-3 TRBD2 TRBV2 once TGTGCCAGCAGTGAAGTGGGACTAGCGGTCACAGATACGCAGTATTTT CASSEVGLAVTDTQYF
TRBJ2-2 TRBD2 TRBV14 once TGTGCCAGCAGCCCCGTTAAGCGGGGTGTCACCGGGGAGCTGTTTTTT CASSPVKRGVTGELFF
TRBJ2-3 NA TRBV7-2 NA TGTGCCAGCAGCGTAAGCGGGTTCACAGATACGCAGTATTTT CASSVSGFTDTQYF
TRBJ2-7 TRBD1 TRBV20-1 few TGCAGTGCCATAGACCGACGCCTGAGGCAGGGGGTCTACAATGAGCAGTACTTC CSAIDRRLRQGVYNEQYF
TRBJ2-3 NA TRBV20-1 NA TGCAGTGCTAGAGATACCAAGAGGGGCACAGATACGCAGTATTTT CSARDTKRGTDTQYF
TRBJ2-6 NA TRBV10-3 few TGTGCCATAGAAGGGGAACGGAGCTCTGGGGCCAACGTCCTGACTTTC CAIEGERSSGANVLTF
TRBJ2-7 TRBD2 TRBV7-3 NA TGTGCCAGCAGTCGACTAGCGGGACGCTCCTACGAGCAGTACTTC CASSRLAGRSYEQYF
TRBJ1-5 NA TRBV7-9 NA TGTGCCAGCAGCGATCAGGGAAATCTTCAGCCCCAGCATTTT CASSDQGNLQPQHF
TRBJ1-6 TRBD1 TRBV20-1 NA TGCAGTGCTAGAGGCTGGACAGGAGATAATTCACCCCTCCACTTT CSARGWTGDNSPLHF
TRBJ2-3 NA TRBV18 few TGTGCCAGCTCGGAGGACCTATCGGGAGACGGCACAGATACGCAGTATTTT CASSEDLSGDGTDTQYF
TRBJ2-5 NA TRBV29-1 NA TGCAGCGTTGGTTGGGAGCTGGGAGAGACCCAGTACTTC CSVGWELGETQYF
TRBJ2-1 TRBD2 TRBV7-9 NA TGTGCCAGCAGCTCTAGCGGGGGGACTAATGAGCAGTTCTTC CASSSSGGTNEQFF
TRBJ2-3 TRBD1 TRBV10-3 NA TGTGCCATCAGTGTGGGGACAGGGGGAGATACGCAGTATTTT CAISVGTGGDTQYF
TRBJ2-7 TRBD1 TRBV2 few TGTGCCAGCACCCCTGGACAGGGGGCGCGCTACGAGCAGTACTTC CASTPGQGARYEQYF
TRBJ2-1 TRBD2 TRBV20-1 NA TGCAGTGCTAGAAGCGGGAGAACGGTTGATGAGCAGTTCTTC CSARSGRTVDEQFF
TRBJ2-1 NA TRBV24-1 NA TGTGCCACCAGTGATTTCCAGGGTGAGCAGTTCTTC CATSDFQGEQFF
TRBJ1-2 NA TRBV28 NA TGTGCCAGCAGTTACGGACCCTATGGCTACACCTTC CASSYGPYGYTF
TRBJ2-2 NA TRBV29-1 NA TGCAGCGCCGCGGAGCAGAACACCGGGGAGCTGTTTTTT CSAAEQNTGELFF
TRBJ1-2 TRBD1 TRBV9 few TGTGCCAGGCGCTCATCCAGGGGGCATGACTATGGCTACACCTTC CARRSSRGHDYGYTF
TRBJ2-5 TRBD1 TRBV10-3 few TGTGCCATCAGTGAGTCTAAGGGGGCTGCGGCCTTACGCAATGAGCAGTACTTC CAISESKGAAALRNEQYF
TRBJ1-4 TRBD1 TRBV20-1 NA TGCAGTGTTATGGGACAGGGGGCCGAAAAACTGTTTTTT CSVMGQGAEKLFF
TRBJ2-7 NA TRBV7-9 NA TGTGCCAGCAGCTCCTGGGACACCTATTACGAGCAGTACTTC CASSSWDTYYEQYF
TRBJ2-3 NA TRBV7-2 NA TGTGCCAGCAGCAACGCGGACACAGATACGCAGTATTTT CASSNADTDTQYF
TRBJ1-4 NA TRBV5-8 NA TGTGCCAGCAGCGGGGGGGACGGCGCAACTAATGAAAAACTGTTTTTT CASSGGDGATNEKLFF
TRBJ2-7 NA TRBV28 NA TGTGCCAGCAATCAGGGCTCCCCCTACGAGCAGTACTTC CASNQGSPYEQYF
TRBJ2-2 TRBD1 TRBV10-3 NA TGTGCCATCAGCCGGACAGGGTACACCGGGGAGCTGTTTTTT CAISRTGYTGELFF
TRBJ2-7 NA TRBV29-1 NA TGCAGCGTTGAAGATTGGGGGCAGGGTTACGAGCAGTACTTC CSVEDWGQGYEQYF
TRBJ2-1 NA TRBV11-2 NA TGTGCCAGCAGCTTAGGAGGGGGGAAGGCCTACAATGAGCAGTTCTTC CASSLGGGKAYNEQFF
TRBJ2-3 NA TRBV4-3 few TGCGCCAGCAGCCAAGAAGGGGTACGGTCTAGCACAGATACGCAGTATTTT CASSQEGVRSSTDTQYF
TRBJ2-7 NA TRBV5-1 NA TGCGCCAGCAGCTTGTCCTCAGACAGCCCTAGCTCCTACGAGCAGTACTTC CASSLSSDSPSSYEQYF
TRBJ2-1 NA TRBV28 few TGTGCCAGCAGTTTCGGGGCCGTCGGGCAGTTCTTC CASSFGAVGQFF
TRBJ2-3 TRBD2 TRBV3-1 few TGTGCCAGCAGCCAAGTCAAGACTAGCGGACGAGATACGCAGTATTTT CASSQVKTSGRDTQYF
TRBJ1-2 TRBD1 TRBV27 NA TGTGCCAGCCTCGACAGGGCGGGTGGCTACACCTTC CASLDRAGGYTF
TRBJ2-7 TRBD2 TRBV29-1 NA TGCAGCGTTGGAAGGACTAGCGTCGAGCAGTACTTC CSVGRTSVEQYF
TRBJ2-4 NA TRBV6-6 few TGTGCCAGCAGCCCCACCACAGCGAATCTAGCCAAAAACATTCAGTACTTC CASSPTTANLAKNIQYF
TRBJ1-1 NA TRBV18 NA TGTGCCAGCTCACCTACGACAGTACTAATCCCCAACACTGAAGCTTTCTTT CASSPTTVLIPNTEAFF
TRBJ2-4 TRBD2 TRBV20-1 NA TGCAGTGCTAGACCTTATGGGGCTAGCGGGAGGTTGGGCAAAAACATTCAGTACTTC CSARPYGASGRLGKNIQYF
TRBJ2-7 TRBD2 TRBV20-1 NA TGCAGTGCTTGCCCCCTGGCCGGGACTAGCGCCTACGAGCAGTACTTC CSACPLAGTSAYEQYF
TRBJ2-3 TRBD2 TRBV5-1 NA TGCGCCAGCAGAACCTCCCCCGGGACTAGCGGGAGAACTAGCACAGATACGCAGTATTTT CASRTSPGTSGRTSTDTQYF
TRBJ2-3 NA TRBV28 once TGTGCCAGCAGTCACACCAGGGGTTGGGAGATAGATACGCAGTATTTT CASSHTRGWEIDTQYF